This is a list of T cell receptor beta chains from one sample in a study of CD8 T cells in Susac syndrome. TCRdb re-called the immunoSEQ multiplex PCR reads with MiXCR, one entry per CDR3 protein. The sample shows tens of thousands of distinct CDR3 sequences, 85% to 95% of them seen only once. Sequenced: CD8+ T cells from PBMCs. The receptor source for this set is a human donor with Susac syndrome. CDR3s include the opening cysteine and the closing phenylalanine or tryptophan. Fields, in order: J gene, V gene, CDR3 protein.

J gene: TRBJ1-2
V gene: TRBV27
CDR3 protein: CASSPTGTFYGYTF

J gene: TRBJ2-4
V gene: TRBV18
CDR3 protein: CASSGGPENIQYF

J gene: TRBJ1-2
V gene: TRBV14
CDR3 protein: CASSRTANYGYTF

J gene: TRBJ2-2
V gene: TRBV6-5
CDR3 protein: CASSSLLSGGSATGELFF

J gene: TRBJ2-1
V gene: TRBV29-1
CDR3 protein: CSVQGLAGSYNEQFF

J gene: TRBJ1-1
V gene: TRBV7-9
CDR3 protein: CATAQGGGNTEAFF

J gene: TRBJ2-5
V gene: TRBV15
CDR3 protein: CATSRSDRGLQETQYF

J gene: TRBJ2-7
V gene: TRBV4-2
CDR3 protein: CASSRLAGVLGEQYF

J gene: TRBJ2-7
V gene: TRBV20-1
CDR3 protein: CSAREEDYEQYF

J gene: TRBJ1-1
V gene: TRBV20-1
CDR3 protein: CSALGSEGLTEAFF

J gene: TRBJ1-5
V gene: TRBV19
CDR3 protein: CASRDPSNQPQHF

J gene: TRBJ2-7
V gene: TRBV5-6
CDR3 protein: CASSIRDSPYEQYF

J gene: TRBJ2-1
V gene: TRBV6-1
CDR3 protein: CASGGTSYNEQFF

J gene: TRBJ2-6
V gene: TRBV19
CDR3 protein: CASSISGAHSGANVLTF

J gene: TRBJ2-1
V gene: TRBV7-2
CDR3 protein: CAATPGGENEQFF

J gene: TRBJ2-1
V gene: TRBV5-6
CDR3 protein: CASSLQVGEQFF

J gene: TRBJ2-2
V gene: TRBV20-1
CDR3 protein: CSARNSGRNTGELFF

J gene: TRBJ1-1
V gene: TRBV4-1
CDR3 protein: CASSPDPGGTEAFF

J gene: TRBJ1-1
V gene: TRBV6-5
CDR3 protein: CASSAGWGNTEAFF

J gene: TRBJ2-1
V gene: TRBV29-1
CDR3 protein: CSVPDRDGVYEQFF